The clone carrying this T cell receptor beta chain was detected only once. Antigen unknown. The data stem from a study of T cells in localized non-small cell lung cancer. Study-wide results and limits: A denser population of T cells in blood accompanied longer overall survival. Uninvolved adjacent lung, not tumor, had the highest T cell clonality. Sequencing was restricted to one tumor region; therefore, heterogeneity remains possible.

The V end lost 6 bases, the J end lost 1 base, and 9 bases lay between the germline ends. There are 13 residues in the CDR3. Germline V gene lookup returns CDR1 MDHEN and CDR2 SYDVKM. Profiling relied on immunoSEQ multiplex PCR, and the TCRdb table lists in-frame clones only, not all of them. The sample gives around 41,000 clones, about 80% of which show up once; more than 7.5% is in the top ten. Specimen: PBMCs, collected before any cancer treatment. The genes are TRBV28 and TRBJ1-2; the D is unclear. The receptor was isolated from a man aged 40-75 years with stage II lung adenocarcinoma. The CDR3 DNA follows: TGTGCCAGCAGGGGAGAGTTTAACTATGGCTACACCTTC. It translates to CASRGEFNYGYTF.